Below are 32 T cell receptor beta chains sequenced from a single sample in a study of OX40 agonist ivuxolimab in advanced cancers. Libraries were prepared by immunoSEQ multiplex PCR; TCRdb keeps only in-frame clonotypes and omits some of them. Here the sample spans 77,000 or so clones, approximately 85% being singletons. Sequencing used CD4+ or CD8+ T cells sorted from blood, obtained in a trial of the OX40 agonist ivuxolimab. The receptors shown here come from an adult with an advanced solid tumor such as melanoma, head and neck, liver or kidney cancer.

V is TRBV4-3 and J is TRBJ2-7; 10 positions match TRBD2. Germline V CDR1 and CDR2: LGHNA, YSLEER. V shed 3 bases, J shed 0 bases, and the junction held 5 bases outside the gene matches. This CDR3 region has 16 residues. DNA of the CDR3: TGCGCCAGCAGCCAGATAGCGGGGGGCGACTCCTACGAGCAGTACTTC. Protein: CASSQIAGGDSYEQYF.

The rearrangement uses TRBV5-5 and TRBJ1-5; 12 bases fit TRBD1. The CDR3 spans 16 residues. V shed 4 bases, J shed 6 bases, and the junction held 8 bases outside the gene matches. CDR1 and CDR2 from the germline V gene are SGHKS and YYEKEE (reference sequence). The CDR3 is CASSRGTGGASQPQHF. CDR3 bases: TGTGCCAGCAGCCGAGGGACAGGGGGCGCGAGTCAGCCCCAGCATTTT. Combining the CDR3 with reference TRBV5-5 and TRBJ1-5 gives the whole variable domain DAGVTQSPTHLIKTRGQQVTLRCSPISGHKSVSWYQQVLGQGPQFIFQYYEKEERGRGNFPDRFSARQFPNYSSELNVNALLLGDSALYLCASSRGTGGASQPQHFGDGTRLSIL.

This sequence joins TRBV2 and TRBJ1-4; D is unclear. V lost 5 bases to trimming and J lost 5 bases, with 12 bases between them. This CDR3 contains 14 residues. Germline assignment: CDR1 SNHLY and CDR2 FYNNEI. Here the CDR3 reads CASSRDGRNEKLFF. CDR3 coding DNA: TGTGCCAGCAGTCGCGACGGGAGAAATGAAAAACTGTTTTTT.

This chain joins TRBV30 and TRBJ2-2, with 9 bases fitting TRBD1. V was pared by 2 bases and J by 1 base, with 8 bases of the junction left unmatched. Germline V gene data show CDR1 as GTSNPN and CDR2 as SVGIG (reference sequence). The CDR3 runs 17 residues. The CDR3 DNA reads as TGTGCCTGGAGTCCTCCCAAGGGACAGGGGAACACCGGGGAGCTGTTTTTT. This gives the protein CAWSPPKGQGNTGELFF.

CDR3 region: CASSPPGLLETQYF. The CDR3 nucleotides read TGTGCCAGCTCACCACCGGGGTTACTGGAGACCCAGTACTTC. The rearrangement joins TRBV18 to TRBJ2-5; D gene unclear. V lost 0 bases, J lost 5 bases, and 10 bases lay in between. Germline V gene sequence: CDR1 KGHSH, CDR2 LQKENI. The CDR3 length is 14 residues.

For the CDR3, the DNA is TGTGCCAGCAGCTCTGGACCTAGCACAGATACGCAGTATTTT. This translates into CASSSGPSTDTQYF. V gene TRBV7-6 combines with J gene TRBJ2-3; D ambiguous. Per the germline V gene, CDR1 is SGHVS and CDR2 is FNYEAQ. CDR3 length equals 14 residues. V lost 4 bases to trimming and J lost 0 bases, with 8 bases between them. Full variable domain (remainder filled in from reference TRBV7-6 and TRBJ2-3): GAGVSQSPRYKVTKRGQDVALRCDPISGHVSLYWYRQALGQGPEFLTYFNYEAQQDKSGLPNDRFSAERPEGSISTLTIQRTEQRDSAMYRCASSSGPSTDTQYFGPGTRLTVL.

The rearrangement uses TRBV28 and TRBJ2-3; TRBD1 aligns across 11 bases. V shed 7 bases, J shed 6 bases, and the junction held 12 bases outside the gene matches. The germline gives CDR1 MDHEN, CDR2 SYDVKM. CDR3 length: 16 residues. CDR3 protein: CASTPSVGTGGDTQYF. The CDR3 DNA is TGTGCCAGCACTCCCTCGGTGGGGACAGGGGGGGATACGCAGTATTTT.

In its sample, this clone was seen a few times. The rearrangement links TRBV5-4 to TRBJ2-6, with 8 positions matching TRBD1. J lost 2 bases, V lost 2 bases, and 9 bases had no gene match. The CDR3 sequence is 18 residues long. Germline V CDR1 and CDR2: SGHNT, YYREEE (reference sequence). The CDR3 DNA is TGTGCCAGCAGCTTCAGGTCAGGGGGCAGAGCTGGGGCCAACGTCCTGACTTTC. As protein: CASSFRSGGRAGANVLTF.

J is TRBJ1-2 and V is TRBV5-4; D possibly corresponds to TRBD1 (6 bases). This CDR3 is 14 amino acids long. Trimming took 3 bases from V and 8 from J, leaving 17 bases between them. The germline V gene has CDR1 SGHNT and CDR2 YYREEE (reference sequence). The CDR3 DNA follows: TGTGCCAGCAGCTCCGATCGGGGGGCAGGAGGCTACACCTTC. Translation gives CASSSDRGAGGYTF.

Here the CDR3 DNA reads TGTGCCAGCAGCTTAGGAGGGGTAGCGGGAGGGCCGGCAGAGACCCAGTACTTC. It translates to CASSLGGVAGGPAETQYF. The rearrangement joins TRBV5-4 to TRBJ2-5; 11 bases align to TRBD2. CDR1 is SGHNT, CDR2 YYREEE, per germline (reference sequence). After removal of 2 bases from V and 4 bases from J, the junction contained 13 bases not matched to a gene. The CDR3 covers 18 residues.

This chain uses TRBV7-6 with TRBJ1-2, with D possibly being TRBD1 (5 bases). Germline loops: CDR1 SGHVS, CDR2 FNYEAQ. The CDR3 spans 14 residues. V lost 6 bases and J lost 7, with 18 bases in between. This chain's CDR3 is CASSFEVWGSGYTF. The DNA for the CDR3 is TGTGCCAGCAGTTTTGAGGTGTGGGGGTCTGGCTACACCTTC.

This clone was counted once. The V gene is TRBV19, the J gene TRBJ2-2; D is undetermined. The CDR3 loop spans 15 amino acids. Per germline, CDR1 LNHDA and CDR2 SQIVND (reference sequence). Trimming pared 2 bases from V and 6 bases from J, leaving 13 bases between. The CDR3 nucleotides read TGTGCCAGTAGTATAAGGTCGGCTGGGGCCGGGGAGCTGTTTTTT. This codes for CASSIRSAGAGELFF.

This chain links TRBV13 with TRBJ2-3, with 7 positions matching TRBD2. Germline assignment: CDR1 PRHDT and CDR2 FYEKMQ (reference sequence). The V and J ends lost 3 bases and 5 bases, in that order; junction bases with no gene match: 8. The CDR3 runs 15 residues. CDR3 loop: CASSFTSGNEDTQYF. The CDR3 DNA reads TGTGCCAGCAGCTTTACCAGCGGGAACGAAGATACGCAGTATTTT.

CDR3 coding DNA: TGTGCCAGCAGCGACCTAACCGGACCGCTTATAAGTAGCAATCAGCCCCAGCATTTT. Encoded protein: CASSDLTGPLISSNQPQHF. The chain uses TRBV5-8 and TRBJ1-5; D not certain. The CDR3 sequence is 19 residues long. Trimming took 4 bases from V and 0 from J, leaving 23 bases between them. Germline V gene data show CDR1 as SGHTS and CDR2 as YDEGEE.

CDR3 in DNA: TGTGCCATCCGCGGCCGCTCCTACAATGAGCAGTTCTTC. Residues: CAIRGRSYNEQFF. V is TRBV28 and J is TRBJ2-1; D is undetermined. The germline V and J ends were trimmed by 10 bases and 0 bases, with 10 bases remaining between them. The CDR3 loop spans 13 amino acids. The germline V gene has CDR1 MDHEN and CDR2 SYDVKM.

The chain carries TRBV29-1 and TRBJ2-2; D may correspond to TRBD1 or TRBD2 (6 bases each). The V end lost 5 bases, the J end lost 2 bases, and 12 bases lay between the germline ends. CDR1 SQVTM and CDR2 ANQGSEA come from the germline V gene. The CDR3 runs to 14 residues. CDR3 protein: CSVRGGINTGELFF. The CDR3 DNA sequence: TGCAGCGTTAGAGGGGGGATAAACACCGGGGAGCTGTTTTTT.

In its sample, this clone was seen once. J is TRBJ2-3 and V is TRBV7-2; TRBD2 matches at 9 bases. The CDR3 runs to 15 residues. Trimming cost V 5 bases and J 7 bases; bases outside gene matches: 10. Germline-derived CDR1 and CDR2 are SGHTA and FQGNSA. This CDR3 reads CASSPDSGSAYTQYF. CDR3 bases: TGTGCCAGCAGCCCAGATAGCGGGAGCGCGTATACGCAGTATTTT.

The rearrangement uses TRBV30 and TRBJ2-6, with 8 bases matching TRBD1. This CDR3 is 16 amino acids long. Trimming removed 5 bases from V and 0 bases from J; junction bases left unmatched: 6. Germline V gene data show CDR1 as GTSNPN and CDR2 as SVGIG (reference sequence). The CDR3, as DNA: TGTGCCTGGGGGACAGGCCTTCTCTCTGGGGCCAACGTCCTGACTTTC. This codes for CAWGTGLLSGANVLTF.

The chain employs TRBV7-8 and TRBJ1-3, with D perhaps matching TRBD1 (5 bases). V gave up 5 bases and J gave up 0 bases, with 17 bases separating them. This CDR3 has 17 amino acids. CDR1 is SGHVS and CDR2 is FQNEAQ in the germline V gene. The DNA for the CDR3 is TGTGCCAGCAGCCTTATATCTACAGGCAGCTCTGGAAACACCATATATTTT. Protein sequence: CASSLISTGSSGNTIYF.

The chain uses TRBV2 and TRBJ2-2; 11 nucleotides match TRBD2. The CDR3 covers 16 residues. The junction had 2 bases not matched to a gene; V was cut back by 4 bases and J by 1 base. Germline V CDR1 and CDR2: SNHLY, FYNNEI. The CDR3 spells CASSGGTSGNTGELFF. The CDR3 DNA reads TGTGCCAGCAGTGGGGGGACTAGCGGGAACACCGGGGAGCTGTTTTTT. Complete variable domain (other parts from reference TRBV2 and TRBJ2-2): EPEVTQTPSHQVTQMGQEVILRCVPISNHLYFYWYRQILGQKVEFLVSFYNNEISEKSEIFDDQFSVERPDGSNFTLKIRSTKLEDSAMYFCASSGGTSGNTGELFFGEGSRLTVL.

The rearrangement uses TRBV6-1 and TRBJ2-1; D remains unclear. The V end was cut by 2 bases, the J end by 4 bases, with 3 bases between. The CDR3 is made up of 12 amino acids. The germline V gene encodes CDR1 MNHNS and CDR2 SASEGT. Here the CDR3 DNA reads TGTGCCAGCAGTGAATTTTACAATGAGCAGTTCTTC. Translating gives CASSEFYNEQFF.

The V gene is TRBV10-3, the J gene TRBJ1-5; D perhaps matches TRBD1 (5 bases). This CDR3 is 13 amino acids long. CDR1 and CDR2 from the germline V gene are ENHRY and SYGVKD. V gave up 10 bases and J gave up 5 bases, with 15 bases separating them. CDR3 nucleotides: TGTGCCACAGCGGTGGGGGGTGATCAGCCCCAGCATTTT. This codes for CATAVGGDQPQHF.

J is TRBJ1-4 and V is TRBV30; D call uncertain. This CDR3 spans 11 amino acids. V lost 4 bases and J 4 bases, leaving 4 bases between the germline ends. Germline V gene sequence: CDR1 GTSNPN, CDR2 SVGIG (reference sequence). The CDR3 coding sequence is TGTGCCTGGACTCTTAATGAAAAACTGTTTTTT. Amino acids: CAWTLNEKLFF.

Only a few counts were recorded for this clone. This chain connects TRBV2 to TRBJ1-1; D remains unclear. V was trimmed by 7 bases and J by 3 bases, leaving 6 bases between them. The CDR3 is 11 amino acids. Germline CDR1 is SNHLY and CDR2 is FYNNEI. CDR3 bases: TGTGCCAGCAAGTCGGACACTGAAGCTTTCTTT. The encoded protein is CASKSDTEAFF.

This chain joins TRBV21-1 and TRBJ2-2; the table gives TRBD2 as D, unverified against the DNA. TRBV21-1 is marked as a pseudogene. The CDR3 length is 14 residues. The CDR3 nucleotides read TGTGCCAGCAGCATACGATCACGGACCGGGGAGCTGTTTTTT. As protein: CASSIRSRTGELFF.

The chain combines TRBV5-6 with TRBJ2-1, with 8 bases that match TRBD2. The CDR3 spans 16 residues. J lost 9 bases, V lost 7 bases, and 18 bases had no gene match. Germline CDR1 is SGHDT and CDR2 is YYEEEE. This CDR3 reads CASYKLGSSGQVEQFF. The CDR3 nucleotides read TGTGCCAGCTACAAGCTTGGTTCTAGCGGGCAGGTTGAGCAGTTCTTC.

This clone has only one observation. The chain is built from TRBV6-1 and TRBJ2-1, with a weak D call TRBD1 (5 bases). CDR1 and CDR2 from the germline V gene are MNHNS and SASEGT. V was cut by 4 bases and J by 10 bases, with 11 bases left in between. The length of the CDR3 is 12 residues. This CDR3 reads CASSVGQFEQFF. Here the CDR3 DNA reads TGTGCCAGCAGTGTGGGGCAGTTCGAGCAGTTCTTC.

Only one count was recorded for this clone. V gene TRBV5-1 combines with J gene TRBJ1-5; D not certain. Trimming stripped 6 bases from V and 3 bases from J, with 10 bases between. The CDR3 contains 13 residues. Germline lookup yields CDR1 SGHRS and CDR2 YFSETQ. CDR3 amino acids: CASKGPINQPQHF. CDR3 DNA sequence: TGCGCCAGCAAAGGGCCGATCAATCAGCCCCAGCATTTT. Variable domain in full (rest from reference TRBV5-1 and TRBJ1-5): KAGVTQTPRYLIKTRGQQVTLSCSPISGHRSVSWYQQTPGQGLQFLFEYFSETQRNKGNFPGRFSGRQFSNSRSEMNVSTLELGDSALYLCASKGPINQPQHFGDGTRLSIL.

The chain recombines TRBV5-1 with TRBJ2-3; 15 bases agree with TRBD2. The germline CDR1 and CDR2 sequences are SGHRS and YFSETQ. V lost 1 base, J lost 1 base, and 7 bases stayed unmatched. The CDR3 is 19 amino acids. The CDR3 DNA sequence: TGCGCCAGCAGCTTGAAGGGACTAGCGGGGGGTTCCCGCACAGATACGCAGTATTTT. Translation gives CASSLKGLAGGSRTDTQYF.

This sequence joins TRBV19 and TRBJ2-1; a possible D gene is TRBD2 (6 bases). The CDR3 has 15 residues. From germline, CDR1 is LNHDA and CDR2 SQIVND (reference sequence). V gave up 4 bases and J gave up 8 bases, with 18 bases separating them. CDR3 coding DNA: TGTGCCAGTAGTAGGAGGGCGTTAATCGAGGATGAGCAGTTCTTC. It translates to CASSRRALIEDEQFF.

V usage is TRBV18 and J usage is TRBJ2-5; D unresolved. V lost 2 bases, J lost 2 bases, and 18 bases lay in between. CDR1 and CDR2 (germline): KGHSH, LQKENI. CDR3 length equals 17 residues. CDR3 loop: CASSPFRSEDGQETQYF. CDR3 DNA sequence: TGTGCCAGCTCACCATTCAGGTCCGAGGACGGTCAAGAGACCCAGTACTTC. Full variable domain (outside the CDR3, taken from reference TRBV18 and TRBJ2-5): NAGVMQNPRHLVRRRGQEARLRCSPMKGHSHVYWYRQLPEEGLKFMVYLQKENIIDESGMPKERFSAEFPKEGPSILRIQQVVRGDSAAYFCASSPFRSEDGQETQYFGPGTRLLVL.

The gene calls are TRBV19 and TRBJ2-1; 9 bases are a match to TRBD1. J lost 5 bases, V lost 6 bases, and 8 bases had no gene match. This CDR3 has 15 residues. Germline CDR1 reads LNHDA; CDR2 reads SQIVND (reference sequence). The CDR3 DNA follows: TGTGCCAGTAGGCTCGGACAGGGGATCGACAATGAGCAGTTCTTC. Protein sequence: CASRLGQGIDNEQFF. Drawing the rest from reference TRBV19 and TRBJ2-1, the complete variable domain is DGGITQSPKYLFRKEGQNVTLSCEQNLNHDAMYWYRQDPGQGLRLIYYSQIVNDFQKGDIAEGYSVSREKKESFPLTVTSAQKNPTAFYLCASRLGQGIDNEQFFGPGTRLTVL.